This T cell receptor (beta chain) is drawn from a study of human T cells and chemical hapten exposure. Study overall: A roughly 2 cm by roughly 2 cm inner upper arm patch received 2% DPC for sensitization. Points from the study as a whole: Positively correlated with patch test score were the counts of PT1 expanded TCRs.

Library preparation tagged each individual cDNA molecule with a unique molecular identifier. TCRdb reprocessed the RACE reads with MiXCR, giving one entry per CDR3 protein. The sample has 350,000 or so distinct CDR3 sequences; 5.5% to 8% are singletons. Germline V gene lookup returns CDR1 ENHRY and CDR2 SYGVKD. Trimming shortened V by 7 bases and J by 1 base, and 15 bases separated the two germline ends. The CDR3 covers 15 residues. In this sample, this clonotype turned up a few times. Antigen unknown. Sample time point: patch test 1, 2 weeks after DPC sensitization. Documented treatment: therapeutic diphenylcyclopropenone sensitization with weekly scalp DPC. Each donor was an alopecia patient between 18 and 70 years of age who qualified for DPC.

The clonotype originates from a young woman with alopecia areata. Some clones in this sample may be carry-over from other donors' samples. The sequenced sample was whole blood, obtained in connection with sensitization to the hapten diphenylcyclopropenone (DPC). The chain is built from TRBV10-3 and TRBJ2-3, with D possibly being TRBD1 (5 bases). CDR3 sequence (DNA): TGTGCCATCAAGGGGCAGGGCAGAGGCACAGATACGCAGTATTTT. This gives the protein CAIKGQGRGTDTQYF.